The rows below give T cell receptor beta chains drawn from one sample of a study of T cell responses to AZD1222 COVID-19 vaccine. Assay: immunoSEQ multiplex PCR; the TCRdb copy retains only in-frame clones and omits some. In the table there are around 100,000 clones, about 86% of which are singletons. The sequencing here drew on peripheral blood, taken on day 0 of AZD1222 vaccination. The receptors originated from an adult in good health. The conserved cysteine and the conserved F or W are not part of the CDR3 here.

v_gene,j_gene,CDR3aa
TRBV4-1,TRBJ1-2,ASSPSGTGYDGT
TRBV2,TRBJ1-5,ASSTFGNQPQH
TRBV28,TRBJ1-4,ASSSGQGRINEKLF
TRBV3-1/TRBV3-2,TRBJ2-1,ASSRGQGRSSYNEQF
TRBV4-1,TRBJ2-7,ASSPGQGAYEQY
TRBV9,TRBJ1-2,ASSQSDRNYGYT
TRBV28,TRBJ1-2,ASSLGRALHGYT
TRBV4-1,TRBJ1-2,ASSLPITTDYGYT
TRBV9,TRBJ1-2,ASSVGEVDGYT
TRBV4-3,TRBJ2-3,ASSQTRASADTQY
TRBV6-5,TRBJ2-1,ASYQMNEQF
TRBV4-1,TRBJ1-2,ASSQGGWEGYT
TRBV20-1,TRBJ1-5,SASLVRHQPQH
TRBV24-1,TRBJ2-5,ATSDWGTSGAEETQY
TRBV13,TRBJ1-2,ASSFDRGIYGYT
TRBV7-2,TRBJ1-2,ASSLQDNYGYT
TRBV11-2,TRBJ2-7,ASSLDGLAGGGEQY
TRBV19,TRBJ1-3,ASTLSQGVGGNTIY
TRBV14,TRBJ1-1,ASSQDWGFEAF
TRBV7-8,TRBJ1-2,ASSLGQGGGYT
TRBV7-2,TRBJ2-7,ASSLAFGRWDEQY
TRBV28,TRBJ1-2,ASSFAGSNYGYT
TRBV6-5,TRBJ1-1,ASSYLPWDESEAF
TRBV19,TRBJ2-7,ASSIEGFGYEQY
TRBV7-2,TRBJ2-1,ASSPGAGVYNEQF
TRBV10-3,TRBJ2-3,AISTPSHPDTQY
TRBV6-1,TRBJ1-5,ASSDLLPQH
TRBV24-1,TRBJ2-1,ATSDIFLGEQF
TRBV7-9,TRBJ2-1,ASSLSYNEQF
TRBV5-1,TRBJ2-3,ASSLGETEDTQY
TRBV15,TRBJ2-7,ATSRVLEAREQY
TRBV5-1,TRBJ1-5,ASSLDGGGNQPQH
TRBV6-5,TRBJ1-5,ASSYSILGQPQH
TRBV4-3,TRBJ1-2,ASSQDVGHNLYGYT
TRBV10-3,TRBJ2-7,AISATSGGSYEQY
TRBV30,TRBJ2-1,AWRGNRGALSSSYNEQF
TRBV27,TRBJ2-3,ASRMDRVADTQY
TRBV11-2,TRBJ2-4,ASSPSIKNIQY
TRBV5-5,TRBJ1-6,ASSLTLRGNDNSPLH
TRBV7-2,TRBJ2-2,ASSPLAGVRNTGELF
TRBV5-1,TRBJ2-1,ASSLVLSGRNEQF